A single sample gave rise to the 24 T cell receptor beta chains below, sequenced in a study of shared clonotypes between healthy human individuals. Produced via immunoSEQ multiplex PCR; TCRdb's table is partial and in-frame only. The sample contains 2 million to 2.5 million clones, 85% to 95% of which appear only once. What was sequenced was naive CD4+ T cells sorted from blood. Subset: CD45RA+ positively selected. These TCRs come from a man aged 18 to 30 in good health.

CDR3 in amino acids: CASSVGDTNNEQFF. CDR3 nucleotide sequence: TGTGCCAGCAGCGTAGGAGATACCAACAATGAGCAGTTCTTC. V gene TRBV9 combines with J gene TRBJ2-1; D gene unclear. CDR1 is SGDLS, CDR2 YYNGEE, per germline. Trimming took 0 bases from V and 5 from J, leaving 9 bases between them. CDR3 length equals 14 residues.

This clone was seen a single time. The chain links TRBV9 to TRBJ2-3, with D perhaps being TRBD1 or TRBD2 (5 bases each). V lost 4 bases and J lost 2, with 23 bases in between. This CDR3 is 18 amino acids long. Germline CDR1 reads SGDLS; CDR2 reads YYNGEE. The CDR3, as DNA: TGTGCCAGCAGCTTCGGGTTGGAAGGGGAGAGCTCCACAGATACGCAGTATTTT. Residues: CASSFGLEGESSTDTQYF.

The chain uses TRBV4-3 and TRBJ2-7; D is perhaps TRBD1 (6 bases). Germline CDR1 LGHNA, CDR2 YSLEER. The CDR3 is made up of 14 amino acids. V was pared by 3 bases and J by 6 bases, with 15 bases between. CDR3 sequence (DNA): TGCGCCAGCAGCCATGCAGGGGCTTCGGGCGAGCAGTACTTC. Protein product: CASSHAGASGEQYF.

Turning to this clone: In the same sample, other DNA sequences code for this CDR3. The V and J genes are TRBV2 and TRBJ1-2; the D gene is possibly TRBD1 (6 bases). V was shortened by 4 bases and J by 2 bases, with 8 bases between the two germline ends. There are 13 residues in the CDR3. Germline V gene sequence: CDR1 SNHLY, CDR2 FYNNEI. CDR3 sequence (DNA): TGTGCCAGCAGTGGCCAGGGGAACTATGGCTACACCTTC. Translating gives CASSGQGNYGYTF.

CDR3 nucleotides: TGTGCCAGCAACCTTCCGGGACAGACTAAGAACACTGAAGCTTTCTTT. Translating it yields CASNLPGQTKNTEAFF. This chain joins TRBV5-4 and TRBJ1-1, with 7 nucleotides matching TRBD1. Germline V gene lookup returns CDR1 SGHNT and CDR2 YYREEE (reference sequence). The V gene end was trimmed by 6 bases and the J gene end by 1 base; junction bases not matched to a gene: 12. This CDR3 has 16 residues.

As for this clone: At one end the junction does not follow the germline gene, possibly because of a read error. The CDR3 DNA sequence: TGCGCCAGCAGCCAAGATATGGGGTGGGTGAACTTC. The encoded protein is CASSQDMGWVNF. The chain employs TRBV4-1 and TRBJ2-7; D is uncertain. This CDR3 contains 12 residues. Germline values: CDR1 MGHRA, CDR2 YSYEKL.

The rearrangement links TRBV2 to TRBJ2-3; possible D gene TRBD1, 5 bases. The CDR3 sequence is 14 residues long. CDR1 SNHLY and CDR2 FYNNEI come from the germline V gene. V dropped 2 bases and J dropped 0 bases, with 6 bases sitting between them. CDR3 DNA sequence: TGTGCCAGCAGTGAACAGGGCAGCACAGATACGCAGTATTTT. The encoded protein is CASSEQGSTDTQYF.

J is TRBJ2-5 and V is TRBV5-1, with 8 bases fitting TRBD2. Germline V CDR1 and CDR2: SGHRS, YFSETQ. The CDR3 is 15 residues long. V was clipped by 4 bases and J by 1 base; unmatched bases: 6. CDR3 DNA sequence: TGCGCCAGCAGCCCAGTAGCGGGAAGCCAAGAGACCCAGTACTTC. This codes for CASSPVAGSQETQYF. The full variable domain, with the rest looked up from reference TRBV5-1 and TRBJ2-5, is KAGVTQTPRYLIKTRGQQVTLSCSPISGHRSVSWYQQTPGQGLQFLFEYFSETQRNKGNFPGRFSGRQFSNSRSEMNVSTLELGDSALYLCASSPVAGSQETQYFGPGTRLLVL.

The chain employs TRBV18 and TRBJ1-1, with no clear D. This CDR3 has 16 amino acids. The germline V and J ends were trimmed by 0 bases and 0 bases, with 11 bases remaining between them. Germline-derived CDR1 and CDR2 are KGHSH and LQKENI. The CDR3 is CASSPPTAIMNTEAFF. CDR3 sequence (DNA): TGTGCCAGCTCACCACCCACAGCGATCATGAACACTGAAGCTTTCTTT.

V gene TRBV5-1 combines with J gene TRBJ1-6; tentative D call: TRBD1 (6 bases). The length of the CDR3 is 15 residues. Germline V gene lookup returns CDR1 SGHRS and CDR2 YFSETQ. Trimming took off 4 bases at V and 5 bases at J, with 13 bases between the two ends. CDR3 amino acids: CASSPGVNNNSPLHF. CDR3 DNA: TGCGCCAGCAGCCCAGGGGTGAACAATAATTCACCCCTCCACTTT.

V and J are TRBV29-1 and TRBJ2-1, with 9 bases matching TRBD2. The CDR3 extends over 13 amino acids. V lost 1 base and J lost 9; bases outside the gene matches: 4. CDR1 and CDR2 from the germline V gene are SQVTM and ANQGSEA. The chain's CDR3 is CSVEVGLAGEQFF. In nucleotides, the CDR3 is TGCAGCGTTGAAGTGGGACTAGCTGGTGAGCAGTTCTTC.

The chain combines TRBV20-1 with TRBJ1-4, with D possibly being TRBD1 (6 bases). Germline CDR1 DFQATT, CDR2 SNEGSKA (reference sequence). The germline V and J ends were trimmed by 6 bases and 7 bases, with 9 bases remaining between them. There are 11 residues in the CDR3. The CDR3 protein is CSARTVEKLFF. In nucleotides, the CDR3 is TGCAGTGCCAGGACAGTTGAAAAACTGTTTTTT.

A word on this clone: The sample contains more than one DNA sequence encoding this CDR3. This chain uses TRBV6-5 with TRBJ1-4; D remains unclear. Germline lookup yields CDR1 MNHEY and CDR2 SVGAGI. Trimming left V 0 bases short and J 0 bases short, with 5 bases between. The CDR3 extends over 15 amino acids. The CDR3 nucleotides read TGTGCCAGCAGTTACTCGCGAGCAACTAATGAAAAACTGTTTTTT. It encodes CASSYSRATNEKLFF.

V is TRBV6-5 and J is TRBJ1-3; TRBD1 is a possible D gene (5 bases). V was trimmed by 4 bases and J by 0 bases, leaving 10 bases between them. Germline V gene lookup returns CDR1 MNHEY and CDR2 SVGAGI. The CDR3 covers 15 residues. The CDR3 DNA follows: TGTGCCAGCAGTTCCTTCGGGGGCTCTGGAAACACCATATATTTT. Protein product: CASSSFGGSGNTIYF.

The V and J genes are TRBV2 and TRBJ2-1; 8 bases line up with TRBD2. The CDR3 sequence is 16 residues long. CDR1 SNHLY and CDR2 FYNNEI come from the germline V gene. V dropped 3 bases and J dropped 5; count of bases not matched to a gene: 9. CDR3 sequence reads: CASSDGGGGRDNEQFF. The CDR3 DNA sequence: TGTGCCAGCAGTGACGGCGGCGGGGGGAGAGACAATGAGCAGTTCTTC.

The chain has TRBV6-5 and TRBJ2-3, with 10 bases identical to TRBD1. Per germline, CDR1 MNHEY and CDR2 SVGAGI. This CDR3 contains 16 residues. The V gene end was trimmed by 0 bases and the J gene end by 5 bases; junction bases not matched to a gene: 5. CDR3: CASSYSRDRGRDTQYF. The CDR3 DNA reads as TGTGCCAGCAGTTACTCTCGAGACAGGGGGCGAGATACGCAGTATTTT.

Remarks on this clone: Different DNA sequences within this sample yield the same CDR3. The chain has TRBV5-1 and TRBJ2-7; D call uncertain. Germline V gene lookup returns CDR1 SGHRS and CDR2 YFSETQ. The V and J ends lost 0 bases and 4 bases respectively, with 11 bases between them. The CDR3 runs 14 residues. Here the CDR3 reads CASSLEGNGYEQYF. The CDR3 DNA reads as TGCGCCAGCAGCTTGGAGGGCAATGGGTACGAGCAGTACTTC. The variable domain in full, with the rest retrieved from reference TRBV5-1 and TRBJ2-7, is KAGVTQTPRYLIKTRGQQVTLSCSPISGHRSVSWYQQTPGQGLQFLFEYFSETQRNKGNFPGRFSGRQFSNSRSEMNVSTLELGDSALYLCASSLEGNGYEQYFGPGTRLTVT.

Turning to this clone: Other nucleotide sequences from this sample produce the same CDR3. The gene calls are TRBV6-1 and TRBJ1-6, with 10 bases aligning to TRBD1. V was clipped by 6 bases and J by 5 bases; unmatched bases: 4. There are 15 residues in the CDR3. The V gene's germline CDR1 is MNHNS and CDR2 SASEGT. CDR3 nucleotide sequence: TGTGCCAGCAGGGGGGACAGGGGAGATAATTCACCCCTCCACTTT. This translates into CASRGDRGDNSPLHF.

In its sample, this clone was seen once. The genes are TRBV18 and TRBJ2-7; 7 positions match TRBD1. J gave up 4 bases and V 4 bases, and 7 bases lay outside the gene matches. The CDR3 contains 14 residues. Looked up from germline, CDR1 is KGHSH and CDR2 is LQKENI. The CDR3 region has the DNA TGTGCCAGCTCACAGATAGGGGGCGGGTACGAGCAGTACTTC. It translates to CASSQIGGGYEQYF. The variable domain in full, with the rest retrieved from reference TRBV18 and TRBJ2-7, is NAGVMQNPRHLVRRRGQEARLRCSPMKGHSHVYWYRQLPEEGLKFMVYLQKENIIDESGMPKERFSAEFPKEGPSILRIQQVVRGDSAAYFCASSQIGGGYEQYFGPGTRLTVT.

The chain combines TRBV10-3 with TRBJ2-3; D gene unclear. CDR1 is ENHRY, CDR2 SYGVKD, per germline. V lost 7 bases and J lost 4, with 12 bases in between. The CDR3 runs to 13 residues. The CDR3, as DNA: TGTGCCATCAATGGGCGAGTCGCAGATACGCAGTATTTT. This sequence encodes CAINGRVADTQYF.

The V call is TRBV18, the J call TRBJ2-2, with a weak D call TRBD1 (6 bases). CDR1 is KGHSH and CDR2 is LQKENI in the germline V gene. Trimming shortened V by 5 bases and J by 6 bases, and 10 bases separated the two germline ends. CDR3 length equals 13 residues. The CDR3, as DNA: TGTGCCAGCTCAACACAGGGTTCCGGGGAGCTGTTTTTT. This translates into CASSTQGSGELFF.

The chain joins TRBV5-8 to TRBJ1-5; D call uncertain. Trimming cost V 0 bases and J 0 bases, with 10 bases left between them. CDR1 and CDR2 from the germline V gene are SGHTS and YDEGEE. The CDR3 runs 16 residues. CDR3 DNA: TGTGCCAGCAGCTTGGTTCGGACGTATAGCAATCAGCCCCAGCATTTT. Protein product: CASSLVRTYSNQPQHF. Complete variable domain (other parts from reference TRBV5-8 and TRBJ1-5): EAGVTQSPTHLIKTRGQQATLRCSPISGHTSVYWYQQALGLGLQFLLWYDEGEERNRGNFPPRFSGRQFPNYSSELNVNALELEDSALYLCASSLVRTYSNQPQHFGDGTRLSIL.

The chain couples TRBV7-9 to TRBJ1-4; D uncertain. CDR3 size: 15 residues. Germline V gives CDR1 SEHNR, CDR2 FQNEAQ (reference sequence). V lost 1 base to trimming and J lost 4 bases, with 10 bases between them. The CDR3 here is CASSLGGANNEKLFF. DNA of the CDR3: TGTGCCAGCAGCTTAGGCGGAGCCAATAATGAAAAACTGTTTTTT.

The CDR3 protein is CASSDRSGGGQYF. CDR3 in DNA: TGTGCCAGCAGCGATCGGAGTGGCGGAGGGCAGTACTTC. The chain links TRBV7-9 to TRBJ2-7, with a weak D call TRBD2 (5 bases). Germline CDR1 reads SEHNR; CDR2 reads FQNEAQ (reference sequence). V was trimmed by 5 bases and J by 9 bases, leaving 17 bases between them. The CDR3 is 13 residues long.